This TCR beta chain was sequenced during a study of OX40 agonist ivuxolimab in advanced cancers. At the level of the whole study: Ivuxolimab was a fully human IgG2 agonistic monoclonal antibody targeting the costimulatory receptor OX40 (CD134). Intravenous ivuxolimab was administered to patients every 2 weeks at six dose levels: 0.01, 0.1, 0.3, 1.5, 3 and 10 mg/kg. Of the roughly 52 patients in dose escalation, about 20 had hepatocellular carcinoma, some 15 had melanoma, 9 had renal cell carcinoma and 9 had head and neck cancer. In the dose-escalation cohort, 82.7% of patients were male, and the mean age was approximately 55 years, with a range of 23 to 79. Prior anti-PD-1, anti-PD-L1 or anti-CTLA-4 therapy was permitted, and checkpoint inhibitors had been received by roughly 40% of dose-escalation patients. Partial responses were achieved by three dose-escalation patients, of whom one had hepatocellular carcinoma and two had cutaneous melanoma. The point of sequencing TCRbeta in the periphery was to test whether ivuxolimab changed TCR sequence diversity and drove clonal T-cell expansion. The monotherapy dose-escalation portion (N ≈ 52 patients) of the phase I ivuxolimab trial is reported in the paper. Paper-wide results and their limitations: In partial responders in the 0.1-3.0 mg/kg groups, normalized peripheral clonal expansion was found to be among the lowest, especially among CD8+ T cells. After ivuxolimab, expanded clones were on average more numerous among CD8+ T cells than among CD4+ T cells. Clonal expansion of both CD4+ and CD8+ blood T cells was observed from baseline to week 6 at doses 0.1 to 3.0 mg/kg. The antigen specificity of the peripheral T cells that underwent clonal expansion was not determined. Low levels of normalized T-cell clonal expansion were also shown by some nonresponding patients.

Spanning cysteine to phenylalanine, the CDR3 consists of 16 amino acids. The entry retains the CDR3 DNA only, 48 bases that are in frame from base 1. V is clipped by 1 base and J by 1 base, and the sequence between their germline boundaries is 12 bases long. CDR1 and CDR2 are drawn from the germline V gene: SGHTA, FQGNSA. Patients with a history of autoimmune disease or receiving systemic immunosuppression were excluded from the trial. Peripheral blood for TCR sequencing was drawn from every dose cohort at baseline, at cycle 4 day 1 and at cycle 7 day 1. The samples were taken from a phase I, first-in-human, multicenter, open-label dose-escalation trial of ivuxolimab. Adults with locally advanced or metastatic head and neck squamous cell, hepatocellular, melanoma or renal cell carcinoma were enrolled in the trial. Before TCR sequencing, CD4+ T cells and CD8+ T cells from peripheral blood were sorted into separate populations.

Genomic DNA was isolated from the sorted cells so that the TCRbeta CDR3 region could be sequenced. The immunoSEQ Assay was used for sequencing of TCRbeta CDR3 regions. TCRdb provides this immuneACCESS table in a form limited to in-frame rearrangements. Some clones are lacking; in checked studies, under half of them reflect an unresolved V gene, and why the rest are absent is not known. Within this sample are roughly 48,000 clones, with roughly 89% of them counted one time only. About 45% of the sample goes to the ten largest clones. For this clone: The specificity of this receptor is unknown. Base quality data are lacking; no much larger clone is found one base away.

The sample here was CD4+ or CD8+ T cells sorted from blood, taken in a trial of the OX40 agonist ivuxolimab. This TCR derives from an adult with an advanced solid tumor such as melanoma, head and neck, liver or kidney cancer. The sequence is built from TRBV7-2 and TRBJ2-3; the D gene could be TRBD1 or TRBD2, each one agreeing over 6 bases. The CDR3 sequence is CASSLVTGGGTDTQYF. The nucleotide sequence reads as follows: TGTGCCAGCAGCTTAGTGACCGGGGGCGGCACAGATACGCAGTATTTT.